This passage covers 6 T cell receptor beta chains from one sample sequenced in a study of blood T cell repertoires in COVID-19 (TCRdb year 2020). The library was obtained by the immunoSEQ multiplex PCR assay. TCRdb re-hosts the immuneACCESS table, in-frame sequences only. Its copies lack some clones; in the studies checked, an unresolved V gene accounts for under half of them, and the cause for the rest is not known. This sample holds approximately 97,000 clones; over 65% were observed only once. The top ten clonotypes cover 3.5% to 5% of the sample. The sequencing sample was made of peripheral blood. These receptors all stem from a human donor in a cohort sampled during active COVID-19.

The chain employs TRBV5-4 and TRBJ1-1; 9 bases match TRBD1. V lost 4 bases to trimming and J lost 4 bases; unmatched junction nucleotides: 5. CDR1 and CDR2 (germline): SGHNT, YYREEE (reference sequence). The CDR3 extends over 14 amino acids. The DNA for the CDR3 is TGTGCCAGCAGCATACAGACAGGGGGCACTGAAGCTTTCTTT. It translates to CASSIQTGGTEAFF.

The CDR3 bases are TGTGCCAGCAGCCCGAGCGGGGGGGCCGTTGACGAGACCCAGTACTTC. Translating it yields CASSPSGGAVDETQYF. The chain has TRBV11-2 and TRBJ2-5; 10 bases map to TRBD2. The V gene end was trimmed by 5 bases and the J gene end by 5 bases; junction bases not matched to a gene: 11. This CDR3 is built from 16 residues. The germline V gene has CDR1 SGHAT and CDR2 FQNNGV.

Comment on this clone: Since a much larger clone is just one base distant, this may be a read error. CDR3 sequence (DNA): TGTGCCAGCAGCTCGGGACAGGGGAACTATGGCTACACCTTC. Residues: CASSSGQGNYGYTF. V and J are TRBV11-2 and TRBJ1-2; 10 bases align to TRBD1. J lost 2 bases, V lost 4 bases, and 1 base had no gene match. CDR1 and CDR2 (germline): SGHAT, FQNNGV. This CDR3 spans 14 amino acids.

V is TRBV6-2 or TRBV6-3 and J is TRBJ2-1; 9 bases fit TRBD1. The V and J ends lost 5 bases and 2 bases, in that order; junction bases with no gene match: 4. Per the germline V gene, CDR1 is MNHEY and CDR2 is SVGEGT. CDR3 length: 15 amino acids. CDR3: CASSQQGAAYNEQFF. The CDR3 DNA reads as TGTGCCAGCAGTCAACAGGGGGCTGCCTACAATGAGCAGTTCTTC.

This clone has just one count. V usage is TRBV7-9 and J usage is TRBJ1-2; 9 nucleotides line up with TRBD1. Trimming at V came to 2 bases and at J to 7 bases, leaving 8 bases not matched to a gene. Germline V CDR1 and CDR2: SEHNR, FQNEAQ (reference sequence). CDR3 length equals 15 residues. CDR3 bases: TGTGCCAGCAGCTTAATAATTGGACAGGGGTCTGGCTACACCTTC. It encodes CASSLIIGQGSGYTF.

The V call is TRBV11-3, the J call TRBJ2-7; 8 bases line up with TRBD2. J gave up 5 bases and V 5 bases, and 8 bases lay outside the gene matches. Germline V gene lookup returns CDR1 SGHNT and CDR2 YENEEA. The CDR3 sequence is 14 residues long. CDR3 sequence (DNA): TGTGCCAGCAGCCCCACCCGGGGGGGCCACGAGCAGTACTTC. It is translated as CASSPTRGGHEQYF. Full variable domain (rest looked up from reference TRBV11-3 and TRBJ2-7): EAGVVQSPRYKIIEKKQPVAFWCNPISGHNTLYWYLQNLGQGPELLIRYENEEAVDDSQLPKDRFSAERLKGVDSTLKIQPAELGDSAVYLCASSPTRGGHEQYFGPGTRLTVT.